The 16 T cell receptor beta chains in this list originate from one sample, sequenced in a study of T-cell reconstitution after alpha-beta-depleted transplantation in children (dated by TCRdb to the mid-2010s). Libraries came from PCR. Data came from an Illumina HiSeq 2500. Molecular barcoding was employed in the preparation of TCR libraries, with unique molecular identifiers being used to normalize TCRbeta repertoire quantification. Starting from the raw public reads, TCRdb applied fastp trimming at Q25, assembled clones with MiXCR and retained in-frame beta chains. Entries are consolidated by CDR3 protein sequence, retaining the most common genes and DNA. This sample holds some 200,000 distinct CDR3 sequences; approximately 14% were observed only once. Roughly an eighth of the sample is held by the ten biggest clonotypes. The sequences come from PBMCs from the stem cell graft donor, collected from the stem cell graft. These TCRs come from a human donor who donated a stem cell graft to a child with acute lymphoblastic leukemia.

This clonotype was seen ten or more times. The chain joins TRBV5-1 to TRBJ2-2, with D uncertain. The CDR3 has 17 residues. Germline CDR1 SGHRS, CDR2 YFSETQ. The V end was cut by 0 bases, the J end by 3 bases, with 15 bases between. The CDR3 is CASSLVLASADTGELFF. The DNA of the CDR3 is TGCGCCAGCAGCTTGGTTCTCGCGTCCGCGGACACCGGGGAGCTGTTTTTT.

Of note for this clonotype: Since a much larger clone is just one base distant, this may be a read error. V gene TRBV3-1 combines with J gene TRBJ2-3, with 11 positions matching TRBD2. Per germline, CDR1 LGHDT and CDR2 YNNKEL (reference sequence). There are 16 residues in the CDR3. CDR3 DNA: TGTGCCACCAGCCAAGAACTAGCGGGAGCAACAGATACGCAGTATTTT. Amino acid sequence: CATSQELAGATDTQYF.

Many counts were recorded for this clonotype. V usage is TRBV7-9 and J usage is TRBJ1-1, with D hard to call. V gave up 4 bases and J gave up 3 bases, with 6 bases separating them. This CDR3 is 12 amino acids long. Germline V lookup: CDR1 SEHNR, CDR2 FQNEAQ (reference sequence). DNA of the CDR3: TGTGCCAGCAGCTACGTAGACACTGAAGCTTTCTTT. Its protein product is CASSYVDTEAFF.

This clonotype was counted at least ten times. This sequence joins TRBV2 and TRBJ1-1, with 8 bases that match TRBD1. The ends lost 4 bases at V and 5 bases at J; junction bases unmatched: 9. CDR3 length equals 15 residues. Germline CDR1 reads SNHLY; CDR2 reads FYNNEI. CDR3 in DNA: TGTGCCAGCAGTGGCGAGACAGGGGTCGGAACTGAAGCTTTCTTT. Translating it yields CASSGETGVGTEAFF.

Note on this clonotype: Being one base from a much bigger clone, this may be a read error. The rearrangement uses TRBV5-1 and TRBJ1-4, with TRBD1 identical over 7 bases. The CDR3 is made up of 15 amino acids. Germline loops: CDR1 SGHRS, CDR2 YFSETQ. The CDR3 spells CASSSPSTGQEKQFF. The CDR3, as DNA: TGCGCCAGCAGCTCGCCCTCGACAGGGCAGGAAAAACAGTTTTTT.

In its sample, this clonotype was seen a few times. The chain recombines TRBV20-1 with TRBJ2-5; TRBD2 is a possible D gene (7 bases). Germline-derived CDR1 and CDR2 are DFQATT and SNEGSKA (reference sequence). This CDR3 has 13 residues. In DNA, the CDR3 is TGCATGGGAGCGCGGGGGCCCCAAGAGACCCAGTACTTC. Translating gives CMGARGPQETQYF.

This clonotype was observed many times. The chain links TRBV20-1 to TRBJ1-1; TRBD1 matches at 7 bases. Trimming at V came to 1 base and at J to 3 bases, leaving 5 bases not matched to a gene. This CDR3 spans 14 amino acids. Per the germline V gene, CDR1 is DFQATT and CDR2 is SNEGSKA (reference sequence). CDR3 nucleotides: TGCAGTGCTAGAGGGCCAGGGGGGGACACTGAAGCTTTCTTT. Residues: CSARGPGGDTEAFF.

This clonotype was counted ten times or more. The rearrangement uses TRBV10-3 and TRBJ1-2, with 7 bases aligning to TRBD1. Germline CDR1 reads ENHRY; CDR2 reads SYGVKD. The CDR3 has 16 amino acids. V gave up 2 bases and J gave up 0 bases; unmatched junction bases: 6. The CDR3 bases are TGTGCCATCAGTGAGAGGACAGGACATACTAACTATGGCTACACCTTC. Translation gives CAISERTGHTNYGYTF.

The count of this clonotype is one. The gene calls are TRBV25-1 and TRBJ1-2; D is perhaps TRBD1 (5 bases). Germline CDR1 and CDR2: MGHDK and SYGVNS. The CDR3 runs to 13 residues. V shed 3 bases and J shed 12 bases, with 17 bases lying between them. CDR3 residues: CASSDGATQGHTF. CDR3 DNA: TGTGCCAGCAGTGATGGGGCTACCCAAGGCCACACCTTC.

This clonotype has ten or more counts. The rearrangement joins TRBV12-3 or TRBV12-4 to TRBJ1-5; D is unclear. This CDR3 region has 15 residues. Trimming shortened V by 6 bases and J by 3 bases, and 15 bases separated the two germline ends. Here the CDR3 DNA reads TGTGCCAGCAGCCGCTGGAAGATGTACAATCAGCCCCAGCATTTT. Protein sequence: CASSRWKMYNQPQHF.

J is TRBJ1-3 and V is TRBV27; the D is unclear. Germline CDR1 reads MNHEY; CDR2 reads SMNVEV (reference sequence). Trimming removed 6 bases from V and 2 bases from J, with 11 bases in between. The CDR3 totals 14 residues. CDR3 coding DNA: TGTGCCAGCAGGATGGGGTCCCCTGGAAACACCATATATTTT. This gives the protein CASRMGSPGNTIYF.

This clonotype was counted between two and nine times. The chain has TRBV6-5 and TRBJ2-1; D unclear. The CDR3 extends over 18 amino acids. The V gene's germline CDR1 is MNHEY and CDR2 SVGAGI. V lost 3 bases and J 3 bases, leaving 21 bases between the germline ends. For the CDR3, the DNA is TGTGCCAGCAGTTATAGGTCGTCCACTCTACATCTCTACAATGAGCAGTTCTTC. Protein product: CASSYRSSTLHLYNEQFF.

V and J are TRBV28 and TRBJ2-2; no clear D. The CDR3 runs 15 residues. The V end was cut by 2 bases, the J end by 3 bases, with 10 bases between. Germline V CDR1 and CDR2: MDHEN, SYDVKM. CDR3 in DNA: TGTGCCAGCAGTTTAGACGGTGGGGACACCGGGGAGCTGTTTTTT. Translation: CASSLDGGDTGELFF.

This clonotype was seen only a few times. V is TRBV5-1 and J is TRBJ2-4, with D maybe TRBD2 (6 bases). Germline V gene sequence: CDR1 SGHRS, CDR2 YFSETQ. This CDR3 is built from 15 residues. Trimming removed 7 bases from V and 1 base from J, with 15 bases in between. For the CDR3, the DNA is TGCGCCAGCCACGAGTGGGCGGGGGCCAAAAACATTCAGTACTTC. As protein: CASHEWAGAKNIQYF. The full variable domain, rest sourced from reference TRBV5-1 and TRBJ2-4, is KAGVTQTPRYLIKTRGQQVTLSCSPISGHRSVSWYQQTPGQGLQFLFEYFSETQRNKGNFPGRFSGRQFSNSRSEMNVSTLELGDSALYLCASHEWAGAKNIQYFGAGTRLSVL.

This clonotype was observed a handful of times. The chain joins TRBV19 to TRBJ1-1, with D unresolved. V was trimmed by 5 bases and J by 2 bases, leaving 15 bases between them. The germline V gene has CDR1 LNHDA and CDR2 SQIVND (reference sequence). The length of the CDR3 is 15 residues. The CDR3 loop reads CASSAGGLPNTEAFF. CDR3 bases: TGTGCCAGTAGTGCTGGAGGCCTGCCCAACACTGAAGCTTTCTTT.

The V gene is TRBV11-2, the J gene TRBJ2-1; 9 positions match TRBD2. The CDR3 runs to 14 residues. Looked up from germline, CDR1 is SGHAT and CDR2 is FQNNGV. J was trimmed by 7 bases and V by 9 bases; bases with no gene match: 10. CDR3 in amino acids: CASVEAGGVNEQFF. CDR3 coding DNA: TGTGCCAGTGTCGAAGCGGGAGGCGTTAATGAGCAGTTCTTC.